The clone carrying this T cell receptor beta chain is a singleton in its sample. Its antigen is unidentified. Generated by immunoSEQ multiplex PCR, the TCRdb table keeps only in-frame clones and is missing some. The sample lists about 15,000 clones, about 86% occurring once. The data are from a study of T cells in localized non-small cell lung cancer. The V gene's germline CDR1 is LNHDA and CDR2 SQIVND (reference sequence). V gave up 0 bases and J gave up 0 bases, with 9 bases separating them. This CDR3 is built from 15 residues. Study-level points and caveats: Uninvolved adjacent lung showed the highest T cell clonality, exceeding tumor. With higher T cell density in blood came longer overall survival. In adjacent lung, a median roughly 60 of the top 100 tumor clones were found. Only one tumor region was sequenced, so heterogeneity remains possible.

The chain is built from TRBV19 and TRBJ2-7; D gene uncertain. This TCR was recovered from a female donor over 55 with stage I squamous cell lung carcinoma. The sequencing used peripheral blood, collected before any cancer treatment. The CDR3 DNA reads as TGTGCCAGTAGTATAGAAGGCAGACCCTCCTACGAGCAGTACTTC. Translating it yields CASSIEGRPSYEQYF.